This TCR beta chain is drawn from a study of blood T cell repertoires in COVID-19. Overall study context: Collection of acute and convalescent COVID-19 samples took place in the United States, Italy and Spain. Sample material is recorded as cDNA or gDNA derived from T cells, B-cell-depleted T cells, or PBMCs.

How the authors handled the data: Reference gene primer amplification in the assay estimated nucleated cell counts. TCRdb's copy holds only in-frame clones and misses some; the assay was immunoSEQ multiplex PCR. V and J calls plus clone size are reproduced from that table; the DNA served to infer D and trimming. The sample gives roughly 300,000 clones, more than 80% of which show up once; about 6.8% is in the top ten. Trimming stripped 6 bases from V and 12 bases from J, with 20 bases between. CDR3 size: 14 residues. The germline V gene has CDR1 KGHSH and CDR2 LQKENI. The table lists this clone with a count of one.

The source material was peripheral blood. The V gene is TRBV18, the J gene TRBJ1-4, with a possible D match to TRBD1 (6 bases). The source of this sequence is a man aged 18 to 29 who had recovered from COVID-19. CDR3 coding DNA: TGTGCCAGCTCCCGGGATCGGGGGGCGGAGGAACTGTTTTTT. Amino acid sequence: CASSRDRGAEELFF.